This T cell receptor beta chain was sequenced in a study of blood T cell repertoires in COVID-19. At the level of the study: Cohort 3 recovered donors had two negative PCRs, clearance, or symptom resolution.

From germline, CDR1 is SGHVS and CDR2 FQNEAQ. This CDR3 spans 16 amino acids. The junction had 5 bases not matched to a gene; V was cut back by 2 bases and J by 2 bases. Repertoires were generated with immunoSEQ multiplex PCR, while TCRdb's copy carries only in-frame clones and drops some. This sample has roughly 340,000 clones; about 87% occur once, and the top ten carry around 1.9%. This chain uses TRBV7-8 with TRBJ2-2; TRBD2 matches 7 bases. The receptor was derived from a man aged 40-49 years in a cohort exposed to, infected with or recovered from COVID-19 (not recorded which). The sample was PBMCs or T cells enriched from blood (not recorded which). The CDR3 region has the DNA TGTGCCAGCAGCTTATTAGCTAGCGGCAACACCGGGGAGCTGTTTTTT. Translation: CASSLLASGNTGELFF.